A single sample is the source of the 5 T cell receptor beta chains below, sequenced in a study of T cells after somatic rescue of genetic block. TCRdb's table, derived via immunoSEQ multiplex PCR, lists solely in-frame clones and lacks some. The sample records 10,000 to 15,000 clones, about two thirds being singletons. The sequenced sample was peripheral blood mononuclear cells (PBMCs). These receptors were collected from a boy between 10 and 17 years old.

The CDR3 is CASSYRQGNTEAFF. The CDR3 DNA is TGTGCCAGCAGTTACCGACAGGGGAACACTGAAGCTTTCTTT. The gene calls are TRBV6-9 and TRBJ1-1; the match to TRBD1 covers 7 bases. From germline, CDR1 is MNHGY and CDR2 SVAAGI. Trimming took 3 bases from V and 1 from J; bases not matched to a gene: 2. This CDR3 comprises 14 residues.

This chain joins TRBV9 and TRBJ2-3, with TRBD2 identical over 11 bases. The CDR3 spans 16 residues. Germline CDR1 reads SGDLS; CDR2 reads YYNGEE. Trimming at V came to 6 bases and at J to 7 bases, leaving 13 bases not matched to a gene. CDR3 sequence (DNA): TGTGCCAGCACCCGAGGTAGCGGGGGGGCCCGGAATACGCAGTATTTT. Translating it yields CASTRGSGGARNTQYF.

By its share, this clone is medium-sized. The V gene is TRBV4-1, the J gene TRBJ1-1; D ambiguous. CDR1 MGHRA and CDR2 YSYEKL come from the germline V gene. V lost 3 bases and J 1 base, leaving 3 bases between the germline ends. This CDR3 comprises 12 residues. The CDR3 reads CASSHRNTEAFF. The DNA for the CDR3 is TGCGCCAGCAGCCACCGGAACACTGAAGCTTTCTTT.

This chain connects TRBV28 to TRBJ2-7, with D possibly being TRBD2 (5 bases). The germline V gene encodes CDR1 MDHEN and CDR2 SYDVKM. This CDR3 spans 15 amino acids. The germline V and J ends were trimmed by 5 bases and 5 bases, with 19 bases remaining between them. The DNA of the CDR3 is TGTGCCAGCAGTAGACATATGGGTCTAGCAGACGAGCAGTACTTC. Residues: CASSRHMGLADEQYF.

The genes are TRBV7-9 and TRBJ1-1, with TRBD1 matching 8 bases. Germline V gene lookup returns CDR1 SEHNR and CDR2 FQNEAQ (reference sequence). J was trimmed by 0 bases and V by 3 bases; bases with no gene match: 3. This CDR3 is 15 amino acids long. The CDR3 sequence is CASSLGTGMNTEAFF. CDR3 sequence (DNA): TGTGCCAGCAGCTTGGGGACAGGTATGAACACTGAAGCTTTCTTT.